This paragraph covers one TCR beta chain sequence. The antigen remains undetermined. The sample comes from a study of monozygotic twins with inflammatory bowel disease. General study results and limits: Healthy co-twins, by inverse Simpson, had higher TCRbeta diversity than their siblings with IBD. Extra variability in the repertoires of patients may have come from differing immunosuppressive treatments. Compared with healthy twins, IBD patients shared fewer clonotypes with others, especially with disease activity.

Starting material for each TCR library was roughly 3,500 ng of total RNA. Reprocessing the 5' RACE reads, TCRdb reports a single entry for every CDR3 protein and omits DNA. Its table lists 110,000 to 150,000 distinct CDR3 sequences. The CDR3 covers 15 residues. CDR1 is LGHNA and CDR2 is YSLEER in the germline V gene. This clonotype was sampled from a human donor with ulcerative colitis or Crohn's disease, or a healthy co-twin of an affected twin (not recorded which). Sequencing was done on a sample of blood. The V and J genes are TRBV4-3 and TRBJ1-4. The CDR3 sequence is CASSPLGGGEEKLFF.